The rows below give T cell receptor beta chains drawn from one sample of a study of regulatory T cells in long-lasting Graves disease. TCRdb used MiXCR to reprocess the multiplex PCR reads, holding one entry per CDR3 protein. The sample holds roughly 500,000 distinct CDR3 sequences, roughly 13% seen once. These data are also associated with another study on T cells in Graves' hyperthyroidism and ophthalmopathy.

The input for sequencing was peripheral blood mononuclear cells (PBMCs), taken at new diagnosis, from a patient treated with antithyroid drugs. Every receptor here comes from a man between 25 and 39 years old with Graves disease. Each CDR3 is given with its conserved first and last residue. D genes are given only for firm matches. Some rows have no size entry. The others give once, few or many, or a class for an expanded clone.

v_call	clone_size	d_call	j_call	cdr3_nt	cdr3_aa
TRBV7-9	many	.	TRBJ1-2	TGTGCCAGCAGCCCGACCGCCCATGGCTACACCTTC	CASSPTAHGYTF
TRBV12-3/TRBV12-4	many	.	TRBJ2-7	TGTGCCAGCAGTTTAGGAGGGAAAGGAGTAGGGTACTTC	CASSLGGKGVGYF
TRBV6-2/TRBV6-3	many	.	TRBJ1-1	TGTGCCAGCAGTTACGGTCACAAAGCTTTCTTT	CASSYGHKAFF
TRBV10-1	few	.	TRBJ2-5	TGCGCCAGCAGTGACCAGGGGCCGGCACAACAAGAGACCCAGTACTTC	CASSDQGPAQQETQYF
TRBV3-1	many	.	TRBJ2-7	TGTGCCAGCGGGATGGGACGGGGGACCTACGAGCAGTACTTC	CASGMGRGTYEQYF
TRBV27	many	.	TRBJ2-1	TGTGCCAGCAGTGCCAGGAAGAGCTCCTACAATGAGCAGTTCTTC	CASSARKSSYNEQFF
TRBV7-2	many	.	TRBJ2-7	TGTGCCAGCAGCCGAACAGTGGGGGAGCAGTACTTC	CASSRTVGEQYF
TRBV20-1	many	.	TRBJ2-7	TGCAGTGCTAGGGGAATAGGCGCCTACGAGCAGTACTTC	CSARGIGAYEQYF
TRBV12-3/TRBV12-4	few	.	TRBJ2-4	TGTGCCAGCAGCCCACTTTCAGCCAAAAACATTCAGTACTTC	CASSPLSAKNIQYF
TRBV7-2	few	.	TRBJ1-5	TGTGCCAGCAGCCTCGGGAAATTACAGGCCGGCAATCAGCCCCAGCATTTT	CASSLGKLQAGNQPQHF
TRBV20-1	.	.	TRBJ1-3	TGCAGTTGCATCGGGAACACCGATGGAAACACCATATATTTT	CSCIGNTDGNTIYF
TRBV10-3	many	.	TRBJ1-1	TGTGCCACCATGCCCCAGGGGAACACTGAAGCTTTCTTT	CATMPQGNTEAFF
TRBV12-3/TRBV12-4	many	.	TRBJ2-7	TGTGCCAGCAGTAAGGGCTCGGGGCTCGCCGAGCAGTACTTC	CASSKGSGLAEQYF
TRBV10-3	many	TRBD2	TRBJ2-7	TGTGCCATCAGCCCTAGCGGAAGCTCCTACGAGCAGTACTTC	CAISPSGSSYEQYF
TRBV18	.	.	TRBJ2-3	TGTGCCAGCTCACCTACTTTTGGAGTGGATACGCAGTATTTT	CASSPTFGVDTQYF
TRBV19	few	.	TRBJ2-7	TGTGCCAGTAGTATTGGCGGCTACGAGCAGTACTTC	CASSIGGYEQYF
TRBV14	.	.	TRBJ2-2	TGTGCCAGCAGCCAAAGTCTTACCACCGGGGAGCTGTTTTTT	CASSQSLTTGELFF
TRBV5-1	.	TRBD1	TRBJ1-6	TGCGCCAGCAGGCGGACAGGGGTTAATTCACCCCTCCACTTT	CASRRTGVNSPLHF
TRBV5-1	few	TRBD1	TRBJ1-2	TGCGCCAGCAGCTCCGGACAGGTCAACTATGGCTACACCTTC	CASSSGQVNYGYTF
TRBV19	many	.	TRBJ2-7	TGTGCCAGTAGTATGACGGACGAGACCTACGAGCAGTACTTC	CASSMTDETYEQYF
TRBV24-1	many	TRBD1	TRBJ2-6	TGTGCCACCAGTGATCCAACCGGGACAGGGACTGGGGCCAACGTCCTGACTTTC	CATSDPTGTGTGANVLTF
TRBV5-1	few	.	TRBJ1-2	TGCGCCAGCAGCTCATCGAGGCGGGATAACTATGGCTACACCTTC	CASSSSRRDNYGYTF
TRBV30	many	TRBD1	TRBJ1-4	TGTGCCTGGACCCAGGGGGGGGCTGGCGAAAAACTGTTTTTT	CAWTQGGAGEKLFF
TRBV30	many	TRBD1	TRBJ2-1	TGTGCCTGGAGCCGAGGGGGCGCCACCGATGAGCAGTTCTTC	CAWSRGGATDEQFF
TRBV30	many	.	TRBJ2-1	TGTGCCTGGAGTCCGGGGAGGCTGGACTACAATGAGCAGTTCTTC	CAWSPGRLDYNEQFF
TRBV7-9	many	.	TRBJ2-3	TGTGCCAGCAGCTCCGGACGGGATACGCAGTATTTT	CASSSGRDTQYF
TRBV24-1	many	.	TRBJ2-6	TGTGCCACCAGTGACCCGACAGTCTCTGGGGCCAACGTCCTGACTTTC	CATSDPTVSGANVLTF
TRBV30	many	.	TRBJ1-1	TGTGCCTGGACGATTGGACAGTCGCCCCGTTTT	CAWTIGQSPRF
TRBV7-9	few	.	TRBJ1-6	TGTGCCAGCAGCTTAGCGCTGGAAACGGAGCGCCCGTATTCACCCCTCCACTTT	CASSLALETERPYSPLHF
TRBV12-3/TRBV12-4	many	.	TRBJ1-2	TGTGCCAGCAGTTTCCCAGGAGGAGGCTACACCTTC	CASSFPGGGYTF
TRBV12-3/TRBV12-4	many	.	TRBJ2-7	TGTGCCACCAAGACAGATGACAGCGAGCAGTACTTC	CATKTDDSEQYF
TRBV27	many	TRBD2	TRBJ2-1	TGTGCCAGCAGTTTATCCGGGACTAGCGCCCACAATGAGCAGTTCTTC	CASSLSGTSAHNEQFF
TRBV27	many	.	TRBJ1-2	TGTGCCAGCAAAAGGGAGGAGTCGAAGGGCTACACCTTC	CASKREESKGYTF
TRBV20-1	many	.	TRBJ2-3	TGCAGTGCTCCCGGATTCCAACTAGCAGTGGCGGACCTCACAGATACGCAGTATTTT	CSAPGFQLAVADLTDTQYF
TRBV12-3/TRBV12-4	many	.	TRBJ2-7	TGTGCCAGCAGTTTGCAACTGGTCTCCGAGCAGTACTTC	CASSLQLVSEQYF
TRBV5-1	many	.	TRBJ2-1	TGCGCCAGCAGGAGGCAAGGCTCCTACAATGAGCAGTTCTTC	CASRRQGSYNEQFF
TRBV2	many	.	TRBJ1-6	TGTGCCAGCAGTGAAACGGGCAGGGAAGTACTGCAAAGCTCACCCCTCCACTTT	CASSETGREVLQSSPLHF
TRBV3-1	many	TRBD2	TRBJ2-2	TGTGCCAGCAGCCTTACCGGGACTAGGAACACCGGGGAGCTGTTTTTT	CASSLTGTRNTGELFF
TRBV2	many	TRBD1	TRBJ1-5	TGTGCCAGCACGGACAGGGCGATCCAGCCCCAGCATTTT	CASTDRAIQPQHF
TRBV27	many	.	TRBJ2-3	TGTGCCAGCAGATTCAGCGGTACGCAGTATTTT	CASRFSGTQYF
TRBV15	few	.	TRBJ1-1	TGTGCCACCAGTCGTGGGGGGGGGGCGAATGAAGCTTTCTTT	CATSRGGGANEAFF